This T cell receptor (beta chain) was found in a study of blood T cell repertoires in COVID-19. Study summary: Whether acute or convalescent, the COVID-19 samples came from the United States, Italy and Spain. PBMCs, B-cell-depleted T cells, or T cells were the source of the cDNA or gDNA that made up the material.

In the original processing: Estimation of nucleated cell counts was performed using reference gene primer amplification. Some clones are missing from TCRdb's copy, which holds only in-frame ones; the method was immunoSEQ multiplex PCR. V and J calls and clone size are as listed in that table; D and trimming were resolved from the DNA. This sample has under 300,000 clones, with roughly nine tenths found just once. The germline V gene has CDR1 KGHDR and CDR2 SFDVKD. The CDR3 consists of 14 residues. J gave up 3 bases and V 7 bases, and 7 bases lay outside the gene matches. This TCR derives from a woman aged 40 to 50 who had recovered from COVID-19. This chain uses TRBV24-1 with TRBJ2-7; 8 bases are a match to TRBD2. Sequenced sample: PBMCs or T cells enriched from blood (not recorded which). The CDR3 DNA reads TGTGCCACCAGCTACAGGACTAGCTTCTACGAGCAGTACTTC. Its protein product is CATSYRTSFYEQYF.